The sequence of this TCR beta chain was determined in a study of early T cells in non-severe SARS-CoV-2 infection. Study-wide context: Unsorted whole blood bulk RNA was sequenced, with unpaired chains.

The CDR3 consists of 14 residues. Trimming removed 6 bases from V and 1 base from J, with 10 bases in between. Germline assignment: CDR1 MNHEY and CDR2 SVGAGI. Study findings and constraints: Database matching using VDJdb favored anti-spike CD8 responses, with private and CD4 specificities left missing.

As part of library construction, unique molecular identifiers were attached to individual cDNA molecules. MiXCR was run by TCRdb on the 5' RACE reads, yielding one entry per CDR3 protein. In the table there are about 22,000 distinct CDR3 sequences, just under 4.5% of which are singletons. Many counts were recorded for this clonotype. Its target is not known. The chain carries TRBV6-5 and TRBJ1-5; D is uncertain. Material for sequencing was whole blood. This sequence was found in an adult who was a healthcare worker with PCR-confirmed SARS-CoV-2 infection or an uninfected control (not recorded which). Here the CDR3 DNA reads TGTGCCAGCAGACTCTCGTTGAGCAATCAGCCCCAGCATTTT. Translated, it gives CASRLSLSNQPQHF.